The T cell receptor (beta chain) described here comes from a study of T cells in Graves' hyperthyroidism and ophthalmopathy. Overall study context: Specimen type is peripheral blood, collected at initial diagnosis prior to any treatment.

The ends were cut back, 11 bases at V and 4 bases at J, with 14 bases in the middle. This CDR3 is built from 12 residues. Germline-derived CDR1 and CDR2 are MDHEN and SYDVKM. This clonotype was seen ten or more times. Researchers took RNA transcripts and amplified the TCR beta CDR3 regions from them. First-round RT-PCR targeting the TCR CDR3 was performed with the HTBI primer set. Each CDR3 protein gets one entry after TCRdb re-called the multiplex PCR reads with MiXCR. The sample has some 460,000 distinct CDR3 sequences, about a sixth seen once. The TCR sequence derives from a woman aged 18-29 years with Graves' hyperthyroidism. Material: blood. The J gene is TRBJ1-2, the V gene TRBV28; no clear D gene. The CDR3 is CAVAHKVYGYTF. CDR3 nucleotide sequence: TGTGCCGTCGCCCATAAGGTCTATGGCTACACCTTC.